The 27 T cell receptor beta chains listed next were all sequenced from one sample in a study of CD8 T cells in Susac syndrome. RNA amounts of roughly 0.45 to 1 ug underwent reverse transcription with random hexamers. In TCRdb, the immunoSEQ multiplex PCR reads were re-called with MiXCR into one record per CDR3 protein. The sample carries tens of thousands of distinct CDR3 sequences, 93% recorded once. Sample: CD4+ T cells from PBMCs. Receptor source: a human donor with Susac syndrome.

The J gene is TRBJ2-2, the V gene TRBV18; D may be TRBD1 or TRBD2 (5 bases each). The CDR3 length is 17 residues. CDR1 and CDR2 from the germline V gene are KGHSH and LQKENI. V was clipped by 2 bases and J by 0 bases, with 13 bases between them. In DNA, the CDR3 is TGTGCCAGCTCACCAAGGGGCCGGGGAACGAACACCGGGGAGCTGTTTTTT. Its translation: CASSPRGRGTNTGELFF. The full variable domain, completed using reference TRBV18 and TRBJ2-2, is NAGVMQNPRHLVRRRGQEARLRCSPMKGHSHVYWYRQLPEEGLKFMVYLQKENIIDESGMPKERFSAEFPKEGPSILRIQQVVRGDSAAYFCASSPRGRGTNTGELFFGEGSRLTVL.

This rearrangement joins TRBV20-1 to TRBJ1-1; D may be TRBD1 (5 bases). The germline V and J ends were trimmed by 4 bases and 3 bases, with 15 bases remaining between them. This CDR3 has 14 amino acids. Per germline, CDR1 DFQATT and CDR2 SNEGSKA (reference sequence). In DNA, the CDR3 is TGCAGTGCTACCTTCGACAGCGATTACACTGAAGCTTTCTTT. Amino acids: CSATFDSDYTEAFF.

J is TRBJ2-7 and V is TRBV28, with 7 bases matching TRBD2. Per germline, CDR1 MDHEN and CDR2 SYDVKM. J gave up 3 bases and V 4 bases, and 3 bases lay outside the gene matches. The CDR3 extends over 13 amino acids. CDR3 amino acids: CASSSRGSYEQYF. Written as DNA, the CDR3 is TGTGCCAGCAGTTCGCGGGGGAGCTACGAGCAGTACTTC.

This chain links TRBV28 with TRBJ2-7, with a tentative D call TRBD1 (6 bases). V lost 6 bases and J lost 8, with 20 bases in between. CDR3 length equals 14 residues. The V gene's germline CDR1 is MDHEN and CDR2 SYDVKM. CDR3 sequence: CASRRRGGSNKQYF. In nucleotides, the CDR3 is TGTGCCAGCAGACGCCGTGGGGGCTCTAACAAGCAGTACTTC. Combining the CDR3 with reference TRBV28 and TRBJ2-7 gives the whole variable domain DVKVTQSSRYLVKRTGEKVFLECVQDMDHENMFWYRQDPGLGLRLIYFSYDVKMKEKGDIPEGYSVSREKKERFSLILESASTNQTSMYLCASRRRGGSNKQYFGPGTRLTVT.

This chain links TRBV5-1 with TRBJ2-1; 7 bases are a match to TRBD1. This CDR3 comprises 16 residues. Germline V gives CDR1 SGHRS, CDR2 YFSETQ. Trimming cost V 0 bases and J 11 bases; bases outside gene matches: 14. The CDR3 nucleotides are TGCGCCAGCAGCTTGGCGAACAGGGGTTCCGGTTCCCAGCAGTTCTTC. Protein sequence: CASSLANRGSGSQQFF.

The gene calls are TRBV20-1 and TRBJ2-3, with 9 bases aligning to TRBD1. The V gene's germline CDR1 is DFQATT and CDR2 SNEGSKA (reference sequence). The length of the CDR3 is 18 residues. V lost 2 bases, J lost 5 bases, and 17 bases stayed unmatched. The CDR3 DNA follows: TGCAGTGCTAGACCCGGGACAGGGAGGATTTTGGCCCAAGATACGCAGTATTTT. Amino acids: CSARPGTGRILAQDTQYF.

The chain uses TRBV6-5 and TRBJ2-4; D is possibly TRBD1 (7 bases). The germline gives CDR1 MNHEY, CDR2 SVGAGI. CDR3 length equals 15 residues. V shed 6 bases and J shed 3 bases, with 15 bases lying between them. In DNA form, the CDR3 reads TGTGCCAGCAGATTTACTCAGGGGGGCAAAAACATTCAGTACTTC. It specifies CASRFTQGGKNIQYF.

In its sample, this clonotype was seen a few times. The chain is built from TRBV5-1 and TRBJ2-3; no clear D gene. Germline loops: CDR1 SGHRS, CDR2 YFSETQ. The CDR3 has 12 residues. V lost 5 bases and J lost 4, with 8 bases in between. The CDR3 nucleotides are TGCGCCAGCAGATTCGGAGCAGATACGCAGTATTTT. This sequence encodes CASRFGADTQYF.

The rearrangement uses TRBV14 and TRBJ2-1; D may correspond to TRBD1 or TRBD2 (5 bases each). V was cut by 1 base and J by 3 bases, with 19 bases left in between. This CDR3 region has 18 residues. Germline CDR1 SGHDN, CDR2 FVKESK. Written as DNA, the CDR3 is TGTGCCAGCAGCCAAGGGACGTGGGGGACCCCCCTCTACAATGAGCAGTTCTTC. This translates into CASSQGTWGTPLYNEQFF.

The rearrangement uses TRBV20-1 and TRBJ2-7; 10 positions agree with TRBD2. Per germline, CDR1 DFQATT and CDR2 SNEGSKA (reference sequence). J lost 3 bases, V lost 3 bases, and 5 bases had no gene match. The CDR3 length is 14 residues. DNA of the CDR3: TGCAGTGCTAGTCGTCTAGCGGGAGACTACGAGCAGTACTTC. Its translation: CSASRLAGDYEQYF.

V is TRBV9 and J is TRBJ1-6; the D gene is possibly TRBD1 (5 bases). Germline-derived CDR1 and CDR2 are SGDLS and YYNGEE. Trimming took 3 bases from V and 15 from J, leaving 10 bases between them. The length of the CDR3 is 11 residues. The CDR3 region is CASSAGRDLHF. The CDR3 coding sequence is TGTGCCAGCAGCGCGGGACGGGACCTCCACTTT.

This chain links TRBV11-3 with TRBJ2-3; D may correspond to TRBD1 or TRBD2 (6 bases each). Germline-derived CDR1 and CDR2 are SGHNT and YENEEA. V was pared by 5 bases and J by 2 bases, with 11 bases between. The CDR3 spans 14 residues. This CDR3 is CASSEGGYTDTQYF. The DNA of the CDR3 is TGTGCCAGCAGCGAAGGGGGGTACACAGATACGCAGTATTTT.

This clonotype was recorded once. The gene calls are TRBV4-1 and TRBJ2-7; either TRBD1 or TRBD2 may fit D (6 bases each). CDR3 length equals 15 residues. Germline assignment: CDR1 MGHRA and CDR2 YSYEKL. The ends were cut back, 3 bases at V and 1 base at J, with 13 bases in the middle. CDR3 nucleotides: TGCGCCAGCAGCCAGAGGGGGGACGATTCCTACGAGCAGTACTTC. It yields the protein CASSQRGDDSYEQYF.

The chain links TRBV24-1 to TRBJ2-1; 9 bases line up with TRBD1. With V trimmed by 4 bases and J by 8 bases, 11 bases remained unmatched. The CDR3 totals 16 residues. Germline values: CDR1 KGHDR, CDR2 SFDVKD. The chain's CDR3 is CATSDRDRGLSDEQFF. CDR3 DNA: TGTGCCACCAGTGACCGAGACAGGGGGTTATCAGATGAGCAGTTCTTC.

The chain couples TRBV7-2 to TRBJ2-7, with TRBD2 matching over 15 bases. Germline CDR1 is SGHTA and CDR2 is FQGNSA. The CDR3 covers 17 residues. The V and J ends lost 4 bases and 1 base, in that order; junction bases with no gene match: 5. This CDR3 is CASSSLGLAGGSYEQYF. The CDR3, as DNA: TGTGCCAGCAGCTCCCTGGGACTAGCGGGGGGATCCTACGAGCAGTACTTC.

The DNA for the CDR3 is TGTGCCAGCAGCTCGCCAGGGGTTCGGAAGACCCAGTACTTC. Its protein is CASSSPGVRKTQYF. V and J are TRBV5-4 and TRBJ2-5; weak D call: TRBD1 (6 bases). Germline V lookup: CDR1 SGHNT, CDR2 YYREEE (reference sequence). V dropped 3 bases and J dropped 6 bases, with 15 bases sitting between them. CDR3 size: 14 residues.

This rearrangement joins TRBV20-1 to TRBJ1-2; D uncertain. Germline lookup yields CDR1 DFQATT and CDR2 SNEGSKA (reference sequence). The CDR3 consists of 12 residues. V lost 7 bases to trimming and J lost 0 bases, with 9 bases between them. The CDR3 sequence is CSEGATNYGYTF. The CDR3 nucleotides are TGCAGTGAGGGAGCTACTAACTATGGCTACACCTTC.

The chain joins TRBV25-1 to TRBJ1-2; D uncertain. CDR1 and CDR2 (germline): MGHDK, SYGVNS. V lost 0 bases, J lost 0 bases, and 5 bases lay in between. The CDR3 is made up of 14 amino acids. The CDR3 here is CASSEYPANYGYTF. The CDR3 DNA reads TGTGCCAGCAGTGAATATCCAGCTAACTATGGCTACACCTTC.

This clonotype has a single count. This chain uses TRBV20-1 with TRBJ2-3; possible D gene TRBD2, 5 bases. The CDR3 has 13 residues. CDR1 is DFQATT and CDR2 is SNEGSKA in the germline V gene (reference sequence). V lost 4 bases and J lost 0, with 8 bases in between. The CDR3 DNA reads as TGCAGTGCTAACCTAGCTAGCACAGATACGCAGTATTTT. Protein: CSANLASTDTQYF.

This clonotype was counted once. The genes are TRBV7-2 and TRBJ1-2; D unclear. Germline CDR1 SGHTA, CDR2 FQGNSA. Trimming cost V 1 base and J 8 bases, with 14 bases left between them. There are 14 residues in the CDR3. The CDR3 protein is CASSLDAGARGYTF. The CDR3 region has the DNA TGTGCCAGCAGCTTAGATGCAGGAGCAAGGGGCTACACCTTC.

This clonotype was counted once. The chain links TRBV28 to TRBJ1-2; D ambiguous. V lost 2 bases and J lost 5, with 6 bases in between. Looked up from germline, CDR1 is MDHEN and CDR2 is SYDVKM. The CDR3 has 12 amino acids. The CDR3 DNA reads TGTGCCAGCAGTTTAATCGAATATGGCTACACCTTC. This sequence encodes CASSLIEYGYTF.

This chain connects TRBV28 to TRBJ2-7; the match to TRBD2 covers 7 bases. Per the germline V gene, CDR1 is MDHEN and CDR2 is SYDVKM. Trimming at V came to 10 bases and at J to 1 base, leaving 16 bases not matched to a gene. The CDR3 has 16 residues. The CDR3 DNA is TGTGCCACCACCCCCCCCGGGGTCGGGGGGTCCTACGAGCAGTACTTC. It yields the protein CATTPPGVGGSYEQYF.

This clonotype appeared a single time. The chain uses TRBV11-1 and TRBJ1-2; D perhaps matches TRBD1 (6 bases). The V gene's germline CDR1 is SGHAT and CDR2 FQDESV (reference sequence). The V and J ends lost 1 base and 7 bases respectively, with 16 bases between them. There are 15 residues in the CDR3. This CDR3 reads CASSLGGWTAPGYTF. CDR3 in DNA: TGTGCCAGCAGCTTAGGCGGCTGGACAGCACCTGGCTACACCTTC.

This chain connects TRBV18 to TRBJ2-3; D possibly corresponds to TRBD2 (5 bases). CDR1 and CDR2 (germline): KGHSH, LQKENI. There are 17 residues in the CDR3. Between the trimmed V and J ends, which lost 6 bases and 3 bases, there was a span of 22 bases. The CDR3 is CASSRRRSNPVTDTQYF. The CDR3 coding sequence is TGTGCCAGCTCTCGTAGGAGGTCCAACCCCGTTACAGATACGCAGTATTTT. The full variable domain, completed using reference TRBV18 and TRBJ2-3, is NAGVMQNPRHLVRRRGQEARLRCSPMKGHSHVYWYRQLPEEGLKFMVYLQKENIIDESGMPKERFSAEFPKEGPSILRIQQVVRGDSAAYFCASSRRRSNPVTDTQYFGPGTRLTVL.

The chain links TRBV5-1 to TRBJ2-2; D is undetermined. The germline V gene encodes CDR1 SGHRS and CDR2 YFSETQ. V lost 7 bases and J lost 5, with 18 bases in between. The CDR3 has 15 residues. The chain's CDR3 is CASQATQMGTGELFF. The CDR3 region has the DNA TGCGCCAGCCAGGCGACGCAGATGGGTACCGGGGAGCTGTTTTTT. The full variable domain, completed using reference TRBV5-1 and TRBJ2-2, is KAGVTQTPRYLIKTRGQQVTLSCSPISGHRSVSWYQQTPGQGLQFLFEYFSETQRNKGNFPGRFSGRQFSNSRSEMNVSTLELGDSALYLCASQATQMGTGELFFGEGSRLTVL.

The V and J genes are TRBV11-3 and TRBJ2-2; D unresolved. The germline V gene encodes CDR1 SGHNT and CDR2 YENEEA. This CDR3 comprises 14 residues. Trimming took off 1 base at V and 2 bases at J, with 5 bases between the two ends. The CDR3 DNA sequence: TGTGCCAGCAGCTTAGTCCCAAACACCGGGGAGCTGTTTTTT. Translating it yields CASSLVPNTGELFF.

CDR3 sequence: CASSFLEGRSGYTF. Written as DNA, the CDR3 is TGTGCCAGCAGTTTCCTGGAAGGGAGGAGTGGCTACACCTTC. This rearrangement joins TRBV12-3 or TRBV12-4 to TRBJ1-2; D ambiguous. With 3 bases removed from V and 7 bases from J, the gap between germline ends came to 15 bases. The CDR3 covers 14 residues.